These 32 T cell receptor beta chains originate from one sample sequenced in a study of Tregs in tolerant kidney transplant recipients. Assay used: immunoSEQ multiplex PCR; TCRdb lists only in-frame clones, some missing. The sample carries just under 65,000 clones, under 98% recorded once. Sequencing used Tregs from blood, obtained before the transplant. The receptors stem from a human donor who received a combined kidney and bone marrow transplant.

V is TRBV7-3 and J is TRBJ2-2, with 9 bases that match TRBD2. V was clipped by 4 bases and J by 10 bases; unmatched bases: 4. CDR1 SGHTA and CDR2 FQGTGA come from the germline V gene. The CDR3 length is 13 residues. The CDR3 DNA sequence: TGTGCCAGCAGCTCCGGGACTAGCCTGGAGCTGTTTTTT. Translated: CASSSGTSLELFF.

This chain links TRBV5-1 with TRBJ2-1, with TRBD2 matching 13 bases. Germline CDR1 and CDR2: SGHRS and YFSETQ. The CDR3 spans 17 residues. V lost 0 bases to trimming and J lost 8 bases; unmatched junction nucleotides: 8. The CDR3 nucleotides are TGCGCCAGCAGCTTGGACGTCGGACTAGCGGGAGCAGATGAGCAGTTCTTC. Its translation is CASSLDVGLAGADEQFF.

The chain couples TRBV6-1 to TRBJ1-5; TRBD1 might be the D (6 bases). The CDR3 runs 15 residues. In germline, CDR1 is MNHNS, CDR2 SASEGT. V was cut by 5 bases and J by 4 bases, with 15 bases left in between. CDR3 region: CASSRRQVGNQPQHF. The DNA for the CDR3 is TGTGCCAGCAGTCGAAGACAGGTTGGAAATCAGCCCCAGCATTTT.

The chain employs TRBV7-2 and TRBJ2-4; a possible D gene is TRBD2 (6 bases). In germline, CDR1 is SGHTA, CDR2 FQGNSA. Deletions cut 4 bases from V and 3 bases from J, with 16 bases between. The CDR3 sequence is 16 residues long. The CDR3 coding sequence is TGTGCCAGCAGCTGGTACAGCGGGCTTGGCAAAAACATTCAGTACTTC. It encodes CASSWYSGLGKNIQYF.

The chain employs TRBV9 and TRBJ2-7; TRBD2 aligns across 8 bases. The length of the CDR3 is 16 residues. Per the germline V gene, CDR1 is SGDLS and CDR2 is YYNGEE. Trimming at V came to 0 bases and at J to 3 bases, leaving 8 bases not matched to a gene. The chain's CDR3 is CASSVGGSGSYYEQYF. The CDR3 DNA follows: TGTGCCAGCAGCGTAGGAGGCAGCGGGAGTTACTACGAGCAGTACTTC.

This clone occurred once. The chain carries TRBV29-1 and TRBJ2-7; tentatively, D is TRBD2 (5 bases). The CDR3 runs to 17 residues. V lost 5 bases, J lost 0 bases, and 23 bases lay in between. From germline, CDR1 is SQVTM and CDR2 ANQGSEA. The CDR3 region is CSVTGEPRPSLSYEQYF. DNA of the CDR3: TGCAGCGTTACTGGGGAGCCACGGCCCAGCCTCTCCTACGAGCAGTACTTC.

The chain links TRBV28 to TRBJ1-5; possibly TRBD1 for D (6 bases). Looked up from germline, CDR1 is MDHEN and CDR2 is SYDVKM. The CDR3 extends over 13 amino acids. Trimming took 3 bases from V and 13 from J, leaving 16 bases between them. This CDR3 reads CASSFGGRGRQHF. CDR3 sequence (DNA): TGTGCCAGCAGTTTTGGGGGGCGGGGGCGGCAGCATTTT.

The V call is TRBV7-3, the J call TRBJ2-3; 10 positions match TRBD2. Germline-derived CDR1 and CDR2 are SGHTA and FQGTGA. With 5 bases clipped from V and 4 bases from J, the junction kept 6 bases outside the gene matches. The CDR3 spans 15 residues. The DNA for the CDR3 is TGTGCCAGCAGCATTAGCGGGAGGTGGGCAGATACGCAGTATTTT. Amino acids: CASSISGRWADTQYF.

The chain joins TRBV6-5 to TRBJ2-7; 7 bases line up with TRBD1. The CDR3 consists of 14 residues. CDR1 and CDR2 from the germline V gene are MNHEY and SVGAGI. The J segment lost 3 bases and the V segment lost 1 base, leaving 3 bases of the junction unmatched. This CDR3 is CASSYLGQHYEQYF. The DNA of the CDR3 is TGTGCCAGCAGTTACTTGGGACAGCACTACGAGCAGTACTTC.

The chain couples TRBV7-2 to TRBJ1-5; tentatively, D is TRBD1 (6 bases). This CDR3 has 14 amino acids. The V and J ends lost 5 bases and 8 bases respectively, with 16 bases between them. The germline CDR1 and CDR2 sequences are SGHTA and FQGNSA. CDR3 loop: CASSLYRDMEPQHF. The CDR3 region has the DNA TGTGCCAGCAGCCTATACAGGGATATGGAGCCCCAGCATTTT.

The CDR3 sequence is CATSPERGGNQPQHF. Written as DNA, the CDR3 is TGTGCCACCAGCCCCGAAAGAGGAGGCAATCAGCCCCAGCATTTT. The chain combines TRBV15 with TRBJ1-5; no firm D call. Trimming stripped 5 bases from V and 2 bases from J, with 13 bases between. Germline-derived CDR1 and CDR2 are LNHNV and YYDKDF (reference sequence). The CDR3 has 15 residues.

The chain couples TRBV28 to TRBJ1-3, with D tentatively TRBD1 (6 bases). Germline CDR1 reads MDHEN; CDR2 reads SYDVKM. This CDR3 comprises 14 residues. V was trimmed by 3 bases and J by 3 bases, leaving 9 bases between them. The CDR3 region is CASSFSDSGNTIYF. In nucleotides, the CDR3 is TGTGCCAGCAGTTTTTCGGACAGTGGAAACACCATATATTTT. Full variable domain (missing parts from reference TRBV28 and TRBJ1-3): DVKVTQSSRYLVKRTGEKVFLECVQDMDHENMFWYRQDPGLGLRLIYFSYDVKMKEKGDIPEGYSVSREKKERFSLILESASTNQTSMYLCASSFSDSGNTIYFGEGSWLTVV.

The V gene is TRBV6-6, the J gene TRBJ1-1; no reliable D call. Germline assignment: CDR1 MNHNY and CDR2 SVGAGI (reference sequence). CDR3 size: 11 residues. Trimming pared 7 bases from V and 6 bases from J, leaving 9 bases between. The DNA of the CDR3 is TGTGCCAGCAAGTCCGGGGCTGAAGCTTTCTTT. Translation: CASKSGAEAFF.

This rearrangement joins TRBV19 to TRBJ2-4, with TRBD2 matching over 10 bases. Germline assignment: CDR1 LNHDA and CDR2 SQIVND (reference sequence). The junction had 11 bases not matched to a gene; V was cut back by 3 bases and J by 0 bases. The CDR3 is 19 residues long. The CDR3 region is CASSMESLIAGGAKNIQYF. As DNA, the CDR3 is TGTGCCAGTAGTATGGAAAGCCTCATAGCGGGGGGAGCCAAAAACATTCAGTACTTC.

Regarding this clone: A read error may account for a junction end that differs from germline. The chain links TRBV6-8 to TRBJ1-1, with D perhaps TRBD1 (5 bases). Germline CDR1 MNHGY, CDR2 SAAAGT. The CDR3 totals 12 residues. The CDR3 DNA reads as TGTGCCAGCCCTAGGGGCAACAGTGAAGCTTTCTTT. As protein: CASPRGNSEAFF.

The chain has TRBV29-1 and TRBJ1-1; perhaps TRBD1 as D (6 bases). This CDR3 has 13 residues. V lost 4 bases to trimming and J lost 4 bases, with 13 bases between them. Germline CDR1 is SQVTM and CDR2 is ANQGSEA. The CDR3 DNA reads TGCAGCGTTGTACGGGGGGCGGTCACTGAAGCTTTCTTT. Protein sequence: CSVVRGAVTEAFF. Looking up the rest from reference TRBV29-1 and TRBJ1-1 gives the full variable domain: SAVISQKPSRDICQRGTSLTIQCQVDSQVTMMFWYRQQPGQSLTLIATANQGSEATYESGFVIDKFPISRPNLTFSTLTVSNMSPEDSSIYLCSVVRGAVTEAFFGQGTRLTVV.

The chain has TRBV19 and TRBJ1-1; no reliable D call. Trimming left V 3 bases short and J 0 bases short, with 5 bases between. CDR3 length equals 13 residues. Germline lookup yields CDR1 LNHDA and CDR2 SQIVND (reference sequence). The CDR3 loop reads CASSIRMNTEAFF. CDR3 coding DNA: TGTGCCAGTAGTATTAGAATGAACACTGAAGCTTTCTTT.

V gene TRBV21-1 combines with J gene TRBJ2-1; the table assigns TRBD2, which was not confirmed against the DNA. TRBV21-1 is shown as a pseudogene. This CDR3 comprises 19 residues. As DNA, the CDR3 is TGTGCCAGCAGCGAAGAGACGGGGCTAGCGGGAGTTGGGCGGAATGAGCAGTTCTTC. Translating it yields CASSEETGLAGVGRNEQFF.

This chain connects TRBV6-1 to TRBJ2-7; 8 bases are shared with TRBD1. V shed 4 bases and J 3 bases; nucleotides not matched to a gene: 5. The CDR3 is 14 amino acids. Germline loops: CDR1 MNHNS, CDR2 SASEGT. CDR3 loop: CASSGQGANYEQYF. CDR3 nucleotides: TGTGCCAGCAGTGGGCAGGGGGCTAACTACGAGCAGTACTTC.

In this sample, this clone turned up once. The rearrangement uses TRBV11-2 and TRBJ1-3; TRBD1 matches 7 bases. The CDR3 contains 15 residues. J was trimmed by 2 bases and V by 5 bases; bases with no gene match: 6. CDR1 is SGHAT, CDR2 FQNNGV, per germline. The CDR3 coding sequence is TGTGCCAGCAGCCTTACAGGGGAAACTGGAAACACCATATATTTT. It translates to CASSLTGETGNTIYF.

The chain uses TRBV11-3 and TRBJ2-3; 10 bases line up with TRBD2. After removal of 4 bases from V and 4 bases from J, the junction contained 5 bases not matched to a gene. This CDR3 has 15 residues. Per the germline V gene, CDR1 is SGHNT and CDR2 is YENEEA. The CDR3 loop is CASSSSGSDPDTQYF. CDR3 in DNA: TGTGCCAGCAGCTCTAGCGGGAGTGATCCAGATACGCAGTATTTT.

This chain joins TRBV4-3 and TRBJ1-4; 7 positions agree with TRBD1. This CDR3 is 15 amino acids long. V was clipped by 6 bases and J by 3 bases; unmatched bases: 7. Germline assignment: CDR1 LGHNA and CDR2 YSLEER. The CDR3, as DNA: TGCGCCAGCAGGCGGACCGGGACAGCTAATGAAAAACTGTTTTTT. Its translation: CASRRTGTANEKLFF.

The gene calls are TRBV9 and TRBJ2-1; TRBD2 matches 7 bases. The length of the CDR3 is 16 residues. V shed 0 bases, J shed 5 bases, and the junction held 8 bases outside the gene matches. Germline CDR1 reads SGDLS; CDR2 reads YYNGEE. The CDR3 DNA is TGTGCCAGCAGCGTAGTTTGGTCTAGCGGTAACAATGAGCAGTTCTTC. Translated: CASSVVWSSGNNEQFF.

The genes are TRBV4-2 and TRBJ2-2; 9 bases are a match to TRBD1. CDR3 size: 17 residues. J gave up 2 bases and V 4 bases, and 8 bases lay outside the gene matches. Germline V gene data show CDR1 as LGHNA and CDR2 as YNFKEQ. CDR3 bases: TGTGCCAGCAGCCTCCTTACAGGGGGCGTAAACACCGGGGAGCTGTTTTTT. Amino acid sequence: CASSLLTGGVNTGELFF.

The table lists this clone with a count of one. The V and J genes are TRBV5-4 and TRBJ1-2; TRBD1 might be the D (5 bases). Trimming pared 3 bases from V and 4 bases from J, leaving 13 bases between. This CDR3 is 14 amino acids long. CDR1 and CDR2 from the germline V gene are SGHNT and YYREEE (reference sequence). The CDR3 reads CASSWGGMSYGYTF. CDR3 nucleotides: TGTGCCAGCAGCTGGGGGGGGATGAGCTATGGCTACACCTTC.

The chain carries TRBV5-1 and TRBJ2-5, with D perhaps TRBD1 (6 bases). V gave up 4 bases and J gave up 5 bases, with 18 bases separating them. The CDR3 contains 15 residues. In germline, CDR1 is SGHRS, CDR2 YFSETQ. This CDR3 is CASSPALFGGETQYF. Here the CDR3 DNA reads TGCGCCAGCAGCCCTGCCCTCTTTGGGGGCGAGACCCAGTACTTC. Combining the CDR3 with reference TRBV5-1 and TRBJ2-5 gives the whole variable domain KAGVTQTPRYLIKTRGQQVTLSCSPISGHRSVSWYQQTPGQGLQFLFEYFSETQRNKGNFPGRFSGRQFSNSRSEMNVSTLELGDSALYLCASSPALFGGETQYFGPGTRLLVL.

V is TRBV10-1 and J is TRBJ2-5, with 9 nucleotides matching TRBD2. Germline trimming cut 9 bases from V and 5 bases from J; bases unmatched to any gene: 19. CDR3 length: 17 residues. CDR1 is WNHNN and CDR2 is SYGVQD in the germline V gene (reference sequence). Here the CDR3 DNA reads TGCGCCAGACCAGAAGGGGGGTGCGGGAGGGGGCGGGAGACCCAGTACTTC. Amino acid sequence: CARPEGGCGRGRETQYF.

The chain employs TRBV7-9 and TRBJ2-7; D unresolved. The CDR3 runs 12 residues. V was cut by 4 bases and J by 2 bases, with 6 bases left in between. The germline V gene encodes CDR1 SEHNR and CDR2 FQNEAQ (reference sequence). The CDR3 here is CASSWAAYEQYF. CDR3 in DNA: TGTGCCAGCAGCTGGGCAGCCTACGAGCAGTACTTC.

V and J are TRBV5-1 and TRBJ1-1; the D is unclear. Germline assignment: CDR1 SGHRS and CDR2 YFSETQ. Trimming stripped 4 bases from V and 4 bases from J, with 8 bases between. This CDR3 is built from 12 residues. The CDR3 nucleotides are TGCGCCAGCAGCCTTAGCGCCACTGAAGCTTTCTTT. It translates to CASSLSATEAFF. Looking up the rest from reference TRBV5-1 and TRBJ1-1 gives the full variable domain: KAGVTQTPRYLIKTRGQQVTLSCSPISGHRSVSWYQQTPGQGLQFLFEYFSETQRNKGNFPGRFSGRQFSNSRSEMNVSTLELGDSALYLCASSLSATEAFFGQGTRLTVV.

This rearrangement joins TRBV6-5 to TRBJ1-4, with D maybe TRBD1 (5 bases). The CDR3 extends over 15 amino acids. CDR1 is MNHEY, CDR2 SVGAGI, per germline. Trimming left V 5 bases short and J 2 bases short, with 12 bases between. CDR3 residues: CASSPRGTTNEKLFF. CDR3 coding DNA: TGTGCCAGCAGTCCCCGCGGGACTACTAATGAAAAACTGTTTTTT.

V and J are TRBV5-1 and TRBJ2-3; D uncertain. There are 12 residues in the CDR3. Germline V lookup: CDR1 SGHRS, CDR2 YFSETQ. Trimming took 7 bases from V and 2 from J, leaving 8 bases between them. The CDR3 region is CASARDTDTQYF. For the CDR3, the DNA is TGCGCCAGCGCGAGAGACACAGATACGCAGTATTTT.

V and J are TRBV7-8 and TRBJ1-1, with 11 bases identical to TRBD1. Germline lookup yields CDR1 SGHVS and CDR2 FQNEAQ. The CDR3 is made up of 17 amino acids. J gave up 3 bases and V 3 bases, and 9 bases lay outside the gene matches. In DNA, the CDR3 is TGTGCCAGCAGCTTTAGGACAGGGGGCATTTTTGACACTGAAGCTTTCTTT. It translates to CASSFRTGGIFDTEAFF.